This TCR beta chain comes out of a study of T cell responses to AZD1222 COVID-19 vaccine. Points from the study as a whole: Mostly white British, mostly female donors; authors suggested clonal diversity may be underestimated.

A word on this clone: The antigen remains unidentified.

CDR3 length equals 15 residues. Germline V CDR1 and CDR2: SGDLS, YYNGEE. J gave up 3 bases and V 2 bases, and 6 bases lay outside the gene matches. Profiled with immunoSEQ multiplex PCR; TCRdb holds only in-frame clones, not every one. Here the sample spans over 200,000 clones, roughly 94% being singletons. This specimen was peripheral blood, taken 28 days after the second dose of the MenACWY control vaccine. This TCR was sampled from an adult who received the MenACWY meningococcal vaccine as a control. The V and J genes are TRBV9 and TRBJ2-3, with 7 bases lining up with TRBD2. CDR3 nucleotides: TGTGCCAGCAGCGTCCGCCCAGCGGGGACAGATACGCAGTATTTT. It translates to CASSVRPAGTDTQYF. Full variable domain (remainder filled in from reference TRBV9 and TRBJ2-3): DSGVTQTPKHLITATGQRVTLRCSPRSGDLSVYWYQQSLDQGLQFLIQYYNGEERAKGNILERFSAQQFPDLHSELNLSSLELGDSALYFCASSVRPAGTDTQYFGPGTRLTVL.